The rows below give T cell receptor beta chains drawn from one sample of a study of blood T cells in healthy people across ages. MiXCR, applied by TCRdb to the 5' RACE reads, yields one record per CDR3 protein. The table includes nearly 800,000 distinct CDR3 sequences, 25% detected once. These records were also assigned to another study, of T cells of mothers and their children.

The sequenced sample consisted of blood. Source of these receptors: a boy aged 5 to 17 in good health. CDR3s include the opening cysteine and the closing phenylalanine or tryptophan. D genes are given only for firm matches. Clone size is shown for a subset of rows, as once, few, many or a class of expanded clone.

CDR3aa: CASSQMGEGVYEQYF; CDR3nt: TGCGCCAGCAGCCAGATGGGGGAAGGGGTCTACGAGCAGTACTTC; abundance: .; d_gene: .; v_gene: TRBV4-3; j_gene: TRBJ2-7; len: 15
CDR3aa: CASSWNRDGNYEQYF; CDR3nt: TGCGCCAGCAGCTGGAACCGGGACGGCAACTACGAGCAGTACTTC; abundance: .; d_gene: .; v_gene: TRBV4-3; j_gene: TRBJ2-7; len: 15
CDR3aa: CASSPSGRGYNEQFF; CDR3nt: TGTGCCAGCAGTCCTAGCGGGAGAGGTTACAATGAGCAGTTCTTC; abundance: .; d_gene: TRBD2; v_gene: TRBV7-9; j_gene: TRBJ2-1; len: 15
CDR3aa: CASSLKALAANEKLFF; CDR3nt: TGTGCCAGCAGCTTAAAGGCTTTGGCTGCTAATGAAAAACTGTTTTTT; abundance: .; d_gene: .; v_gene: TRBV7-9; j_gene: TRBJ1-4; len: 16
CDR3aa: CASSLGGLRLNTEAFF; CDR3nt: TGTGCCAGCAGCCTGGGGGGGTTGAGATTGAACACTGAAGCTTTCTTT; abundance: .; d_gene: .; v_gene: TRBV7-9; j_gene: TRBJ1-1; len: 16
CDR3aa: CASSLYEGYEQYF; CDR3nt: TGTGCTAGCAGCCTATACGAGGGTTACGAGCAGTACTTC; abundance: few; d_gene: .; v_gene: TRBV7-7; j_gene: TRBJ2-7; len: 13
CDR3aa: CSARLGSSTDTQHF; CDR3nt: TGCAGTGCTAGACTCGGATCTAGCACAGATACGCAGCATTTT; abundance: few; d_gene: .; v_gene: TRBV20-1; j_gene: TRBJ1-5; len: 14
CDR3aa: CASSLAETGSGANVLTF; CDR3nt: TGTGCCAGCAGCTTAGCCGAAACAGGTTCTGGGGCCAACGTCCTGACTTTC; abundance: few; d_gene: .; v_gene: TRBV7-9; j_gene: TRBJ2-6; len: 17
CDR3aa: CASSGGRSNQPQHF; CDR3nt: TGTGCCAGCAGCGGGGGACGGAGCAATCAGCCCCAGCATTTT; abundance: once; d_gene: .; v_gene: TRBV11-2; j_gene: TRBJ1-5; len: 14
CDR3aa: CSAWGTLNTGELFF; CDR3nt: TGCAGTGCTTGGGGGACTCTTAACACCGGGGAGCTGTTTTTT; abundance: .; d_gene: .; v_gene: TRBV20-1; j_gene: TRBJ2-2; len: 14
CDR3aa: CASSPPMEGNMDEQFF; CDR3nt: TGTGCCAGCTCACCCCCTATGGAGGGAAACATGGATGAGCAGTTCTTC; abundance: .; d_gene: .; v_gene: TRBV18; j_gene: TRBJ2-1; len: 16
CDR3aa: CASSHGLAFQETQYF; CDR3nt: TGCGCCAGCAGCCACGGACTAGCGTTTCAAGAGACCCAGTACTTC; abundance: .; d_gene: TRBD2; v_gene: TRBV4-1; j_gene: TRBJ2-5; len: 15
CDR3aa: CASGLGAGYGYTF; CDR3nt: TGTGCTAGTGGTTTGGGGGCCGGCTATGGCTACACCTTC; abundance: .; d_gene: .; v_gene: TRBV12-5; j_gene: TRBJ1-2; len: 13
CDR3aa: CASSLVRSSYEQYF; CDR3nt: TGTGCCAGCAGTTTGGTCAGGAGCTCCTACGAGCAGTACTTC; abundance: many; d_gene: .; v_gene: TRBV7-8; j_gene: TRBJ2-7; len: 14
CDR3aa: CASSNRPGLQNSYEQYF; CDR3nt: TGTGCCAGCAGTAACAGGCCGGGACTCCAGAATTCCTACGAGCAGTACTTC; abundance: .; d_gene: .; v_gene: TRBV6-2/TRBV6-3; j_gene: TRBJ2-7; len: 17
CDR3aa: CASSLRGGGNEQYF; CDR3nt: TGTGCCAGCAGTTTAAGGGGGGGCGGAAACGAGCAGTACTTC; abundance: few; d_gene: .; v_gene: TRBV28; j_gene: TRBJ2-7; len: 14
CDR3aa: CASSPDPATGKETQYF; CDR3nt: TGCGCCAGCAGCCCCGACCCGGCGACAGGGAAGGAGACCCAGTACTTC; abundance: many; d_gene: TRBD1; v_gene: TRBV5-1; j_gene: TRBJ2-5; len: 16
CDR3aa: CASSHLGSATQYF; CDR3nt: TGCGCCAGCAGCCACCTCGGGAGCGCGACCCAGTACTTC; abundance: .; d_gene: .; v_gene: TRBV4-3; j_gene: TRBJ2-5; len: 13
CDR3aa: CSARDLIARPSSYNEQFF; CDR3nt: TGCAGTGCTAGAGATCTGATAGCCCGTCCTAGCTCCTACAATGAGCAGTTCTTC; abundance: .; d_gene: .; v_gene: TRBV20-1; j_gene: TRBJ2-1; len: 18
CDR3aa: CASSSRQTQPQHF; CDR3nt: TGTGCCAGCAGCTCCCGACAGACCCAGCCCCAGCATTTT; abundance: few; d_gene: .; v_gene: TRBV7-2; j_gene: TRBJ1-5; len: 13
CDR3aa: CASSPPPDTQYF; CDR3nt: TGTGCCAGCAGCCCCCCTCCGGATACGCAGTATTTT; abundance: .; d_gene: .; v_gene: TRBV12-3/TRBV12-4; j_gene: TRBJ2-3; len: 12
CDR3aa: CASSLGLAGEQFF; CDR3nt: TGTGCCAGCAGCCTGGGACTAGCAGGGGAGCAGTTCTTC; abundance: many; d_gene: TRBD2; v_gene: TRBV7-9; j_gene: TRBJ2-1; len: 13
CDR3aa: CASSLVDNTEAFF; CDR3nt: TGCGCCAGCAGCTTGGTAGATAACACTGAAGCTTTCTTT; abundance: few; d_gene: .; v_gene: TRBV5-1; j_gene: TRBJ1-1; len: 13
CDR3aa: CASSLLLRGNTEAFF; CDR3nt: TGTGCCAGCAGCCTCCTCCTCAGGGGGAACACTGAAGCTTTCTTT; abundance: .; d_gene: .; v_gene: TRBV7-8; j_gene: TRBJ1-1; len: 15
CDR3aa: CASSSGTGDQETQYF; CDR3nt: TGTGCCAGCAGCTCCGGGACAGGGGACCAAGAGACCCAGTACTTC; abundance: .; d_gene: TRBD1; v_gene: TRBV13; j_gene: TRBJ2-5; len: 15
CDR3aa: CASSELAGETQYF; CDR3nt: TGCGCCAGCAGTGAACTAGCGGGGGAGACCCAGTACTTC; abundance: few; d_gene: TRBD2; v_gene: TRBV10-2; j_gene: TRBJ2-5; len: 13
CDR3aa: CSASRGGAGINGYTF; CDR3nt: TGCAGTGCTAGTAGAGGGGGCGCGGGTATTAATGGCTACACCTTC; abundance: .; d_gene: TRBD1; v_gene: TRBV20-1; j_gene: TRBJ1-2; len: 15
CDR3aa: CASSAAGGPADTQYF; CDR3nt: TGTGCCAGCAGTGCAGCGGGGGGGCCTGCGGATACGCAGTATTTT; abundance: .; d_gene: TRBD2; v_gene: TRBV2; j_gene: TRBJ2-3; len: 15
CDR3aa: CASSEAGQEETQYF; CDR3nt: TGTGCCAGCAGTGAAGCGGGACAGGAAGAGACCCAGTACTTC; abundance: few; d_gene: TRBD1; v_gene: TRBV6-1; j_gene: TRBJ2-5; len: 14
CDR3aa: CASSALGGDSETFF; CDR3nt: TGTGCCAGCAGCGCCCTCGGGGGAGATTCCGAAACTTTCTTT; abundance: few; d_gene: .; v_gene: TRBV5-6; j_gene: TRBJ1-1; len: 14
CDR3aa: CASSRTGADTGELFF; CDR3nt: TGTGCCAGCAGTCGGACAGGGGCAGACACCGGGGAGCTGTTTTTT; abundance: .; d_gene: TRBD1; v_gene: TRBV28; j_gene: TRBJ2-2; len: 15
CDR3aa: CASSLALGSDTIYF; CDR3nt: TGTGCCAGCAGCTTAGCGTTGGGGTCTGACACCATATATTTT; abundance: .; d_gene: .; v_gene: TRBV7-9; j_gene: TRBJ1-3; len: 14
CDR3aa: CSADGQGALNTEAFF; CDR3nt: TGCAGCGCCGACGGACAGGGGGCTTTGAACACTGAAGCTTTCTTT; abundance: few; d_gene: TRBD1; v_gene: TRBV29-1; j_gene: TRBJ1-1; len: 15
CDR3aa: CASSLGGVRRNQPQHF; CDR3nt: TGTGCCAGCAGCTTAGGGGGGGTGCGGCGCAATCAGCCCCAGCATTTT; abundance: .; d_gene: .; v_gene: TRBV7-2; j_gene: TRBJ1-5; len: 16
CDR3aa: CSVEGATSGSYNEQFF; CDR3nt: TGCAGCGTTGAAGGAGCGACTAGCGGATCCTACAATGAGCAGTTCTTC; abundance: few; d_gene: TRBD2; v_gene: TRBV29-1; j_gene: TRBJ2-1; len: 16
CDR3aa: CASSPSRGVETQYF; CDR3nt: TGTGCCAGCAGTCCCTCGCGCGGGGTAGAGACCCAGTACTTC; abundance: many; d_gene: .; v_gene: TRBV6-5; j_gene: TRBJ2-5; len: 14
CDR3aa: CASSLVPGFEQYF; CDR3nt: TGTGCCAGCAGCTTAGTACCAGGGTTCGAGCAGTACTTC; abundance: few; d_gene: .; v_gene: TRBV7-2; j_gene: TRBJ2-7; len: 13
CDR3aa: CASTRAGLNTEAFF; CDR3nt: TGTGCCAGCACCCGGGCGGGTTTGAACACTGAAGCTTTCTTT; abundance: .; d_gene: .; v_gene: TRBV27; j_gene: TRBJ1-1; len: 14
CDR3aa: CASRTDRVGGYTF; CDR3nt: TGTGCCAGCAGAACTGACAGGGTGGGAGGCTACACCTTC; abundance: .; d_gene: TRBD1; v_gene: TRBV28; j_gene: TRBJ1-2; len: 13
CDR3aa: CSARGQHYEQYF; CDR3nt: TGCAGTGCTAGGGGCCAGCACTACGAGCAGTACTTC; abundance: few; d_gene: .; v_gene: TRBV20-1; j_gene: TRBJ2-7; len: 12
CDR3aa: CASSIDSGRGRTKNIQYF; CDR3nt: TGTGCCAGCAGTATAGATAGCGGGAGGGGAAGGACCAAAAACATTCAGTACTTC; abundance: few; d_gene: TRBD2; v_gene: TRBV2; j_gene: TRBJ2-4; len: 18
CDR3aa: CASSQESRGGSSYNEQFF; CDR3nt: TGCGCCAGCAGCCAAGAAAGTCGCGGGGGCTCCTCCTACAATGAGCAGTTCTTC; abundance: .; d_gene: .; v_gene: TRBV4-1; j_gene: TRBJ2-1; len: 18
CDR3aa: CASGSPPGGAGETQYF; CDR3nt: TGTGCCAGCGGGTCCCCTCCAGGGGGCGCGGGGGAGACCCAGTACTTC; abundance: .; d_gene: TRBD1; v_gene: TRBV25-1; j_gene: TRBJ2-5; len: 16
CDR3aa: CASSKGGFNEQFF; CDR3nt: TGTGCCAGCAGCAAAGGGGGCTTCAATGAGCAGTTCTTC; abundance: .; d_gene: TRBD1; v_gene: TRBV12-3/TRBV12-4; j_gene: TRBJ2-1; len: 13
CDR3aa: CASSLSIAGVYNEQFF; CDR3nt: TGTGCCAGCAGCTTATCGATAGCGGGAGTCTACAATGAGCAGTTCTTC; abundance: .; d_gene: TRBD2; v_gene: TRBV7-9; j_gene: TRBJ2-1; len: 16
CDR3aa: CASSFYGTSGVFPRYNEQFF; CDR3nt: TGTGCCAGCAGCTTTTATGGGACTAGCGGGGTGTTCCCACGTTACAATGAGCAGTTCTTC; abundance: .; d_gene: TRBD2; v_gene: TRBV11-1; j_gene: TRBJ2-1; len: 20
CDR3aa: CASSLGYGSTEAFF; CDR3nt: TGCGCCAGCAGCTTGGGGTATGGTAGCACTGAAGCTTTCTTT; abundance: .; d_gene: .; v_gene: TRBV5-1; j_gene: TRBJ1-1; len: 14
CDR3aa: CSVEGGQGGHYGYTF; CDR3nt: TGCAGCGTTGAAGGGGGCCAGGGCGGGCACTATGGCTACACCTTC; abundance: few; d_gene: .; v_gene: TRBV29-1; j_gene: TRBJ1-2; len: 15
CDR3aa: CASSLAPTGAPGSEQFF; CDR3nt: TGTGCCAGCAGCTTAGCTCCCACTGGGGCCCCTGGGAGTGAGCAGTTCTTC; abundance: few; d_gene: .; v_gene: TRBV11-2; j_gene: TRBJ2-1; len: 17